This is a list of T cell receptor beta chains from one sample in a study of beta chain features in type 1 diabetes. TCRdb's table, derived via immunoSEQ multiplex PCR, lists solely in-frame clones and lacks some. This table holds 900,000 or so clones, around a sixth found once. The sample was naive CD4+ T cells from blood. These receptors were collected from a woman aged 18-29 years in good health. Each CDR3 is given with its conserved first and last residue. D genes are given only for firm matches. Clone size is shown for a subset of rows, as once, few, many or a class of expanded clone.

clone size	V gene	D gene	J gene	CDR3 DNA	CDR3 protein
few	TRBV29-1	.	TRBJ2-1	TGCAGCGTTGAAGATTTTACCTACAATGAGCAGTTCTTC	CSVEDFTYNEQFF
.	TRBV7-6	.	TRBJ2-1	TGTGCCAGCAGGCCCCCGGGACCTATACACAATGAGCAGTTCTTC	CASRPPGPIHNEQFF
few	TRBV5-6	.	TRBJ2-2	TGTGCCAGCAGCTTGGTCAGGCGAAACACCGGGGAGCTGTTTTTT	CASSLVRRNTGELFF
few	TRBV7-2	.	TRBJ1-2	TGTGCCAGCAGCCTTATAAACTATGGCTACACCTTC	CASSLINYGYTF
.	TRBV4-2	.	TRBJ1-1	TGTGCCAGCAGCCAAGACCGGAAGCGGCGGGACCCACTTTATTACACTGAAGCTTTCTTT	CASSQDRKRRDPLYYTEAFF
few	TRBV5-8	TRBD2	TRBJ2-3	TGTGCCAGCAGCCCCCGACTAGCGGGCAGGATCACAGATACGCAGTATTTT	CASSPRLAGRITDTQYF
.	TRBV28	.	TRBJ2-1	TGTGCCAGCAGTTTAGACGCGACCTACAATGAGCAGTTCTTC	CASSLDATYNEQFF
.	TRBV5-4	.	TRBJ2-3	TGTGCCAGCAGCTTGGACGGGTACACAGATACGCAGTATTTT	CASSLDGYTDTQYF
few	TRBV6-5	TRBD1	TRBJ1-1	TGTGCCAGCAGCCCTGAACAGGGGGCAGGCACTGAAGCTTTCTTT	CASSPEQGAGTEAFF
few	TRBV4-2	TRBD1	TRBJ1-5	TGTGCCAGCAGCAGTCCCGGGACAGGGAAGCCCCAGCATTTT	CASSSPGTGKPQHF
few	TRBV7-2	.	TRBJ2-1	TGTGCCAGCAGCTTCTTCGTGGCTCTACAGTTCTTC	CASSFFVALQFF
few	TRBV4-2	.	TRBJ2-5	TGTGCCAGCAGCCAAGGTCCTAGCTCGCACGAGACCCAGTACTTC	CASSQGPSSHETQYF
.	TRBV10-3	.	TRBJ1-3	TGTGCCATCAGCTACAGGGAAAACACCATATATTTT	CAISYRENTIYF
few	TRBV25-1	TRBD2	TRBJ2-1	TGTGCCAGCAGGATAGCGGGAGCGGATTACAATGAGCAGTTCTTC	CASRIAGADYNEQFF
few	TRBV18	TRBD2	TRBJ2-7	TGTGCCAGCTCACGACCCGTTACTAGCGGGAGTTGGTCAGCTAGCTACGAGCAGTACTTC	CASSRPVTSGSWSASYEQYF
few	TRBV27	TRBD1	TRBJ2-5	TGTGCCAGCAGTTACTCCGGGACAGGGGGTTTGGAGACCCAGTACTTC	CASSYSGTGGLETQYF
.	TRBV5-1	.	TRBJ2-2	TGCGCCAGCAGCTTAGAGGGGGAGCTGTTTTTT	CASSLEGELFF
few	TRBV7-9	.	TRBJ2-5	TGTGCCAGCAGCCCCCAATCGGGAGAGACCCAGTACTTC	CASSPQSGETQYF
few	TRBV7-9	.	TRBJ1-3	TGTGCCAGCAGCTATACAGGTAGCGGGCACACCATATATTTT	CASSYTGSGHTIYF
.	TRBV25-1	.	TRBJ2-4	TGTGCCAGCAGTTGGGGGGGGGCCGAGGGCAAAAACATTCAGTACTTC	CASSWGGAEGKNIQYF
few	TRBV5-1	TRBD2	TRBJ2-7	TGCGCCAGCAGCTTGGCCACGACTAGCGTATCCTACGAGCAGTACTTC	CASSLATTSVSYEQYF
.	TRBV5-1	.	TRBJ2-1	TGCGCCAGCAGCACACTAGTTCCAGGATACAATGAGCAGTTCTTC	CASSTLVPGYNEQFF
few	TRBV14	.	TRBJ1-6	TGTGCCAGCAGCCAAGTGGTTTTTTCACCCCTCCACTTT	CASSQVVFSPLHF
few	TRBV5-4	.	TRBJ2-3	TGTGCCAGCAGCTTGGGTACTAGCTCCCGCCCGGGTACGCAGTATTTT	CASSLGTSSRPGTQYF
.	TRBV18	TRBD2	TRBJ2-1	TGTGCCAGCTCACCCCCGGGACTAGCGGGAAGTAATGAGCAGTTCTTC	CASSPPGLAGSNEQFF
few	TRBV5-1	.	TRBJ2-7	TGCGCCAGCAGCCCCGAGGCGGGCCCCGAGCAGTACTTC	CASSPEAGPEQYF
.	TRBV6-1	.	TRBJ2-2	TGTGCCAGCAGTGCCGGGGAGCTGTTTTTT	CASSAGELFF
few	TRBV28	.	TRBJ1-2	TGTGCCAGCAGTTTGATCGGACAGCTCTTCTATGGCTACACCTTC	CASSLIGQLFYGYTF
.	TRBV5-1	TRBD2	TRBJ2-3	TGCGCCAGCAGCTTATTTAGCGGGAAGCTGGCAGATACGCAGTATTTT	CASSLFSGKLADTQYF
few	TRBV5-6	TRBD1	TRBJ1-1	TGTGCCAGCAGCTTGGGTAAACGGACAGGACTGAACACTGAAGCTTTCTTT	CASSLGKRTGLNTEAFF
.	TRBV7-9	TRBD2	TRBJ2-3	TGTGCCACCAGACTAGCGGGAGGGCCCGATACGCAGTATTTT	CATRLAGGPDTQYF
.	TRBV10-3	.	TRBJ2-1	TGTGCCATCAGTGGGGTAGGCAATGAGCAGTTCTTC	CAISGVGNEQFF
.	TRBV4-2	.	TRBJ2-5	TGTGCCAGCAGCCAAGATAACACAGGGCAAGAGACCCAGTACTTC	CASSQDNTGQETQYF
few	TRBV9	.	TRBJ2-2	TGTGCCAGCGGGACGGGACCGGCCACCGGGGAGCTGTTTTTT	CASGTGPATGELFF
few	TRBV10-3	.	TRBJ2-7	TGTGCCATCAGTGATAGAGGCGGGACGACCTCCTACGAGCAGTACTTC	CAISDRGGTTSYEQYF
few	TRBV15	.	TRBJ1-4	TGTGCCACCAGCAGAGGGGGGCAGGAGCAAAAACTGTTTTTT	CATSRGGQEQKLFF
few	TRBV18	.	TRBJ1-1	TGTGCCAGCTCACCCAATACCGGGAACACTGAAGCTTTCTTT	CASSPNTGNTEAFF
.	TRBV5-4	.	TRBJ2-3	TGTGCCAGCAGCTTCCCTGGAGATACGCAGTATTTT	CASSFPGDTQYF